The 19 T cell receptor beta chains reported below all come from one sample, sequenced in a study of blood T cell repertoires in COVID-19. The table came from immunoSEQ multiplex PCR; TCRdb's copy has only in-frame clones and leaves some out. Among 70,000 to 100,000 clones, approximately 70% were seen once, and the ten largest hold 20% to 25%. The source material was peripheral blood. The receptors derive from a woman aged 55-69 years in a cohort sampled during active or convalescent COVID-19.

V and J are TRBV28 and TRBJ1-4; D may be TRBD1 (6 bases). Germline V gene data show CDR1 as MDHEN and CDR2 as SYDVKM. The CDR3 is made up of 14 amino acids. V lost 7 bases, J lost 10 bases, and 19 bases lay in between. The CDR3 DNA reads TGTGCCAGCACCCCGGGGTTGGGGGCAGGAAAACTGTTTTTT. It yields the protein CASTPGLGAGKLFF.

The chain employs TRBV6-5 and TRBJ2-3, with TRBD2 identical over 7 bases. Trimming at V came to 0 bases and at J to 1 base, leaving 1 base not matched to a gene. Germline V gene data show CDR1 as MNHEY and CDR2 as SVGAGI. CDR3 length: 15 amino acids. CDR3 region: CASSYSGRGTDTQYF. The CDR3 region has the DNA TGTGCCAGCAGTTACTCGGGGAGGGGCACAGATACGCAGTATTTT.

This clone was seen only once. This chain links TRBV19 with TRBJ2-2; 13 bases are a match to TRBD2. After removal of 2 bases from V and 4 bases from J, the junction contained 4 bases not matched to a gene. The V gene's germline CDR1 is LNHDA and CDR2 SQIVND (reference sequence). CDR3 length: 17 residues. The CDR3 here is CASSIQGLAGVTGELFF. In DNA, the CDR3 is TGTGCCAGTAGTATACAAGGACTAGCGGGGGTCACCGGGGAGCTGTTTTTT. The whole variable domain, filled in from reference TRBV19 and TRBJ2-2, reads DGGITQSPKYLFRKEGQNVTLSCEQNLNHDAMYWYRQDPGQGLRLIYYSQIVNDFQKGDIAEGYSVSREKKESFPLTVTSAQKNPTAFYLCASSIQGLAGVTGELFFGEGSRLTVL.

This chain links TRBV6-5 with TRBJ2-1; perhaps TRBD1 as D (6 bases). From germline, CDR1 is MNHEY and CDR2 SVGAGI. CDR3 length equals 13 residues. The germline V and J ends were trimmed by 8 bases and 9 bases, with 17 bases remaining between them. The CDR3: CASSLLGASEQFF. The CDR3 bases are TGTGCCAGCTCCCTTCTGGGGGCCAGTGAGCAGTTCTTC.

This clone appeared a few times. CDR3 DNA: TGCGCCAGCAGCTTGGGGGACTTCAATCAGCCCCAGCATTTT. This gives the protein CASSLGDFNQPQHF. The chain joins TRBV5-1 to TRBJ1-5, with D perhaps matching TRBD1 (5 bases). The germline V gene has CDR1 SGHRS and CDR2 YFSETQ. This CDR3 has 14 amino acids. The V and J ends lost 0 bases and 3 bases respectively, with 7 bases between them.

The V and J genes are TRBV5-1 and TRBJ2-7, with 7 positions matching TRBD2. The CDR3 is 15 residues long. The germline gives CDR1 SGHRS, CDR2 YFSETQ. With 0 bases clipped from V and 4 bases from J, the junction kept 7 bases outside the gene matches. CDR3 residues: CASSLGDGGSYEQYF. The CDR3 nucleotides are TGCGCCAGCAGCTTGGGGGACGGGGGGTCTTACGAGCAGTACTTC.

The chain employs TRBV4-2 and TRBJ2-2, with 8 positions matching TRBD1. The V segment lost 4 bases and the J segment 1 base; nucleotides outside the gene matches: 5. The CDR3 length is 16 residues. Germline CDR1 is LGHNA and CDR2 is YNFKEQ. The CDR3 region has the DNA TGTGCCAGCAGCCTCGGACAGGGCTTGAACACCGGGGAGCTGTTTTTT. This sequence encodes CASSLGQGLNTGELFF.

This clone was seen a handful of times. The CDR3 loop reads CASSQVTSGTYEQYF. The CDR3 DNA is TGTGCCAGCAGCCAAGTGACTAGCGGGACCTACGAGCAGTACTTC. The rearrangement links TRBV3-1 (or the pseudogene TRBV3-2) to TRBJ2-7; 11 bases line up with TRBD2. This CDR3 comprises 15 residues. After removal of 1 base from V and 2 bases from J, the junction contained 1 base not matched to a gene. Germline loops: CDR1 LGHDT, CDR2 YNNKEL (reference sequence).

The V call is TRBV6-5, the J call TRBJ1-1, with 8 nucleotides matching TRBD1. CDR3 length: 14 residues. Trimming cost V 5 bases and J 11 bases; bases outside gene matches: 13. Per germline, CDR1 MNHEY and CDR2 SVGAGI. CDR3 sequence (DNA): TGTGCCAGCAGTACCTGGGACAGGCGAATGTGGGCTTTCTTT. Its translation: CASSTWDRRMWAFF.

The gene calls are TRBV19 and TRBJ2-2; TRBD2 aligns across 16 bases. The junction had 2 bases not matched to a gene; V was cut back by 7 bases and J by 3 bases. The germline V gene has CDR1 LNHDA and CDR2 SQIVND (reference sequence). The length of the CDR3 is 16 residues. The CDR3 bases are TGTGCCAGTATGGGGACTAGCGGGGGGGACACCGGGGAGCTGTTTTTT. Amino acid sequence: CASMGTSGGDTGELFF.

The chain couples TRBV11-1 to TRBJ1-2, with D maybe TRBD1 (5 bases). The CDR3 contains 14 residues. The germline V gene has CDR1 SGHAT and CDR2 FQDESV (reference sequence). V lost 5 bases, J lost 2 bases, and 12 bases lay in between. CDR3: CASSPDSRNYGYTF. Here the CDR3 DNA reads TGTGCCAGCAGCCCCGACAGCCGCAACTATGGCTACACCTTC.

The count of this clone is one. CDR3 sequence reads: CASSGHRGGNQPQHF. Written as DNA, the CDR3 is TGTGCCAGCAGCGGGCACAGGGGGGGTAATCAGCCCCAGCATTTT. The gene calls are TRBV5-6 and TRBJ1-5, with 8 bases matching TRBD1. The trim removed 4 bases at V and 4 bases at J, leaving 7 bases unmatched. CDR3 length: 15 residues. Germline V gene data show CDR1 as SGHDT and CDR2 as YYEEEE.

In this sample, this clone turned up a few times. The chain recombines TRBV9 with TRBJ2-7, with a tentative D call TRBD2 (6 bases). In germline, CDR1 is SGDLS, CDR2 YYNGEE. The V gene lost 0 bases and the J gene lost 5 bases, with 9 bases spanning the gap. There are 13 residues in the CDR3. CDR3 coding DNA: TGTGCCAGCAGCGTAGGCGGGGCTCACGAGCAGTACTTC. It yields the protein CASSVGGAHEQYF.

This chain links TRBV11-2 with TRBJ1-4, with TRBD1 matching over 7 bases. The CDR3 runs to 13 residues. In germline, CDR1 is SGHAT, CDR2 FQNNGV. Losses at the gene ends were 5 bases for V and 11 bases for J; bases not matched to a gene: 8. CDR3 nucleotide sequence: TGTGCCAGCAGCCACAGGACAGGTCGGAAACTGTTTTTT. This sequence encodes CASSHRTGRKLFF. Full variable domain (rest looked up from reference TRBV11-2 and TRBJ1-4): EAGVAQSPRYKIIEKRQSVAFWCNPISGHATLYWYQQILGQGPKLLIQFQNNGVVDDSQLPKDRFSAERLKGVDSTLKIQPAKLEDSAVYLCASSHRTGRKLFFGSGTQLSVL.

This clone came up once. The CDR3 sequence is CASRQGKTEAFF. CDR3 coding DNA: TGCGCCAGCAGACAGGGGAAAACTGAAGCTTTCTTT. The rearrangement uses TRBV5-1 and TRBJ1-1, with TRBD1 identical over 7 bases. CDR1 is SGHRS and CDR2 is YFSETQ in the germline V gene. The CDR3 has 12 amino acids. J lost 5 bases, V lost 5 bases, and 3 bases had no gene match. The full variable domain, with the rest looked up from reference TRBV5-1 and TRBJ1-1, is KAGVTQTPRYLIKTRGQQVTLSCSPISGHRSVSWYQQTPGQGLQFLFEYFSETQRNKGNFPGRFSGRQFSNSRSEMNVSTLELGDSALYLCASRQGKTEAFFGQGTRLTVV.

The chain recombines TRBV7-8 with TRBJ2-7, with D tentatively TRBD1 (5 bases). The germline V gene has CDR1 SGHVS and CDR2 FQNEAQ. The CDR3 is made up of 13 amino acids. Trimming shortened V by 0 bases and J by 3 bases, and 6 bases separated the two germline ends. The CDR3 is CASSLAGVYEQYF. The CDR3 DNA reads TGTGCCAGCAGCTTAGCAGGGGTCTACGAGCAGTACTTC.

This clone occurred a few times. The rearrangement joins TRBV3-1 (or the pseudogene TRBV3-2) to TRBJ1-2; tentatively, D is TRBD1 (5 bases). Per the germline V gene, CDR1 is LGHDT and CDR2 is YNNKEL (reference sequence). V was cut by 1 base and J by 4 bases, with 10 bases left in between. CDR3 length: 14 residues. The CDR3 loop reads CASSQGQFLYGYTF. CDR3 coding DNA: TGTGCCAGCAGCCAAGGACAGTTCCTCTATGGCTACACCTTC.

The J gene is TRBJ2-3, the V gene TRBV11-2, with 7 bases identical to TRBD2. The trim removed 4 bases at V and 0 bases at J, leaving 4 bases unmatched. This CDR3 region has 15 residues. Germline CDR1 reads SGHAT; CDR2 reads FQNNGV. CDR3 amino acids: CASSSSGTSTDTQYF. The CDR3, as DNA: TGTGCCAGCAGCTCGAGCGGGACTAGCACAGATACGCAGTATTTT.

V and J are TRBV30 and TRBJ2-2; D may be TRBD2 (6 bases). This CDR3 has 12 amino acids. V was cut by 4 bases and J by 6 bases, with 9 bases left in between. Germline V gene lookup returns CDR1 GTSNPN and CDR2 SVGIG (reference sequence). CDR3 sequence (DNA): TGTGCCTGGACTGGAGGGCCCGGGGAGCTGTTTTTT. It encodes CAWTGGPGELFF. The whole variable domain, filled in from reference TRBV30 and TRBJ2-2, reads SQTIHQWPATLVQPVGSPLSLECTVEGTSNPNLYWYRQAAGRGLQLLFYSVGIGQISSEVPQNLSASRPQDRQFILSSKKLLLSDSGFYLCAWTGGPGELFFGEGSRLTVL.